This TCR beta chain originates from a study of T-cell memory formation after mild COVID-19. Trimming pared 2 bases from V and 2 bases from J, leaving 12 bases between. The germline V gene encodes CDR1 SGHTA and CDR2 FQGNSA. This CDR3 region has 15 residues. This clonotype has only a few counts. Its antigen remains unknown. Findings and caveats of the study: Among contracting clones, CD4+ were mainly CM/EM and CD8+ enriched in EMRA.

TCRdb independently ran MiXCR on the 5' RACE reads; one entry per CDR3 protein. The profile covers about 410,000 distinct CDR3 sequences, with roughly 18% appearing a single time and about 22% taken by the ten largest. The chain employs TRBV7-2 and TRBJ2-5, with D unresolved. The receptor comes from a man between 18 and 29 years old who had mild COVID-19 (a few samples of this study predate the infection). Cell type and time point are not known. Sequencing was carried out using PBMCs or a T cell subset sorted from them (not recorded which). In DNA form, the CDR3 reads TGTGCCAGCAGCTTAAGCCCATCCGGGCAAGAGACCCAGTACTTC. This gives the protein CASSLSPSGQETQYF.